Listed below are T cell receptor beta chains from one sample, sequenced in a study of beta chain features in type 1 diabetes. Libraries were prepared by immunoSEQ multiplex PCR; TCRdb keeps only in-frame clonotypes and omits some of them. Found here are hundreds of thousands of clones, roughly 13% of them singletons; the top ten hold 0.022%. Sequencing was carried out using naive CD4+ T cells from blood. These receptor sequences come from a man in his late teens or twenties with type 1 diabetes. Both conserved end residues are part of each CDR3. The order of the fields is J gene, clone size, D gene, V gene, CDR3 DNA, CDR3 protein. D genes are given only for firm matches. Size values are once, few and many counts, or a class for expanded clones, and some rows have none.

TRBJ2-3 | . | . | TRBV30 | TGTGCCTGGGGGGACTCCACAGATACGCAGTATTTT | CAWGDSTDTQYF
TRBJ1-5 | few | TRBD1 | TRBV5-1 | TGCGCCAGCAGCTTGCAGGGGGCGGGCAATCAGCCCCAGCATTTT | CASSLQGAGNQPQHF
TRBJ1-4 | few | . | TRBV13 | TGTGCCAGCAGCGTCTCTGATCCAAATGAAAAACTGTTTTTT | CASSVSDPNEKLFF
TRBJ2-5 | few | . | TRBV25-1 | TGTGCCAGCAGTGAATACAGACAGTACCAAGAGACCCAGTACTTC | CASSEYRQYQETQYF
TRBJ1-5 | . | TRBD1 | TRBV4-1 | TGCGCCAGCAGCCAATGGACAGGGTTAAACAATCAGCCCCAGCATTTT | CASSQWTGLNNQPQHF
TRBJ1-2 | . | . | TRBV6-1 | TGTGCCAGCTGCCCCGAGCCGCCAGGGGATGACTACACCTTC | CASCPEPPGDDYTF
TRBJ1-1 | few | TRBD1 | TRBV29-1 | TGCAGCGTGATGCCGGGACAGACCTTCACTGAAGCTTTCTTT | CSVMPGQTFTEAFF
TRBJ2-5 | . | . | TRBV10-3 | TGTGCCATCAGTGAGACTCCGGGATCTCAAGAGACCCAGTACTTC | CAISETPGSQETQYF
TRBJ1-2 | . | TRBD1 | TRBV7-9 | TGTGCCAGCAGCTTTGGGGACAGGGGCTATGGCTACACCTTC | CASSFGDRGYGYTF
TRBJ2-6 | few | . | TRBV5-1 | TGCGCCAGCAGCTGGCCCCTTCCGGGACAAGAATCTGGGGCCAACGTCCTGACTTTC | CASSWPLPGQESGANVLTF
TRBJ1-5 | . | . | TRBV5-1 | TGCGCCAGCAGCTCTGACGGCAATCAGCCCCAGCATTTT | CASSSDGNQPQHF
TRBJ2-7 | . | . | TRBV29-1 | TGCAGCGTTGCGGGGACAATAACCTACGAGCAGTACTTC | CSVAGTITYEQYF
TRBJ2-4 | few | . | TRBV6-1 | TGTGCCAGCAGTGAATCCGTAGGGTTTGACAAAAACATTCAGTACTTC | CASSESVGFDKNIQYF
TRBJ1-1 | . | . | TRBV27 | TGTGCCAGCAGTTCCGACTGGGGCGGCGCTTTCTTT | CASSSDWGGAFF
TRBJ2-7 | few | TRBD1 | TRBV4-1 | TGCGCCAGCAGCCGGAGGTTCGGACAGGTACGGGACGAGCAGTACTTC | CASSRRFGQVRDEQYF
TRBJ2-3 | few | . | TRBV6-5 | TGTGCCAGCAGCATTCGGGGGCCTAGCACAGATACGCAGTATTTT | CASSIRGPSTDTQYF
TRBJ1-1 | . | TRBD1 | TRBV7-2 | TGTGCCAGCAGACCACAGGGGGTGAACACTGAAGCTTTCTTT | CASRPQGVNTEAFF
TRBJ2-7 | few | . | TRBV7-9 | TGTGCCAGCAGCCTGAGGGAGAAAGGGGACTACGAGCAGTACTTC | CASSLREKGDYEQYF
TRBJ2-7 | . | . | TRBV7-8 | TGTGCCAGCAGCTTAGACGGGACCGAGCAGTACTTC | CASSLDGTEQYF
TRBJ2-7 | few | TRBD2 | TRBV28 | TGTGCCAGCAGTTTGGCCGGGACTAGTGAGTACTTC | CASSLAGTSEYF
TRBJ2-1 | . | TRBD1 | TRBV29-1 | TGCAGCTCGCGGACAGGGGAGCAGGGTGAGCAGTTCTTC | CSSRTGEQGEQFF
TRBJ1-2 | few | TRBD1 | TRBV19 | TGTGCCAGTAGTATGGGACAGCAGGGCGACTATGGCTACACCTTC | CASSMGQQGDYGYTF
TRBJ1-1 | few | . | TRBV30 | TGTGCCTGGGCCAGGGGGAACACTGAAGCTTTCTTT | CAWARGNTEAFF
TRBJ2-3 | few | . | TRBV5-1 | TGCGCCAGCAGCTTGGGGACGGCGACAGATACGCAGTATTTT | CASSLGTATDTQYF
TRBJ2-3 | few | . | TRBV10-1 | TGCGCCAGCAGTGCCAGAGTGGGTAGGATCTTCACAGATACGCAGTATTTT | CASSARVGRIFTDTQYF
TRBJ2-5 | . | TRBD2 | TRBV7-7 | TGTGCCAGCAGCCCCCGGGGTGTAGGGTCTAGCGGCCTCCAAGAGACCCAGTACTTC | CASSPRGVGSSGLQETQYF
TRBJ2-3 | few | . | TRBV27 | TGTGCCAGCAGTCCCACCCATGACACAGATACGCAGTATTTT | CASSPTHDTDTQYF
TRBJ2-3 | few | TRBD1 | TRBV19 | TGTGCCAGCCGGGACAGGGGCACAGATACGCAGTATTTT | CASRDRGTDTQYF
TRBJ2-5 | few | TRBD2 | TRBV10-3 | TGTGCCATCAGGGCGACTTTGGCTAGCGGGGAAGGGGAGACCCAGTACTTC | CAIRATLASGEGETQYF
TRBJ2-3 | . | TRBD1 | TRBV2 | TGTGCCAGTATCCGGGACAGGGGGGCCTCAGGGACAGATACGCAGTATTTT | CASIRDRGASGTDTQYF
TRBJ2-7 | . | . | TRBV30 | TGTGCCTGGAGTCGGGGGACGGTGACCTACGAGCAGTACTTC | CAWSRGTVTYEQYF
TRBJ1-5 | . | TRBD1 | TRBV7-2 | TGTGCCAGCACCGATGGGACAGGGATCCAGCCCCAGCATTTT | CASTDGTGIQPQHF
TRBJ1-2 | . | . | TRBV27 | TGTGCCAGCAGTTTAACTCTCAGGCCAGGAACTCGAGATTGGTATGGCTACACCTTC | CASSLTLRPGTRDWYGYTF
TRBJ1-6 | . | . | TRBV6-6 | TGTGCCAGCAGTTACTACCTCGGGGTTGATAATTCACCCCTCCACTTT | CASSYYLGVDNSPLHF
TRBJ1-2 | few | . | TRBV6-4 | TGTGCCAGCAGTGACTCAGGGGGCTATGGCTACACCTTC | CASSDSGGYGYTF
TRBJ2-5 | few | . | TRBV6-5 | TGTGCCATCAGTGAGTCCCTCCAAGAGACCCAGTACTTC | CAISESLQETQYF
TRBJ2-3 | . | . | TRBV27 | TGTGCCAGCTCTCGACTGAGGGGACAAGGGACAGATACGCAGTATTTT | CASSRLRGQGTDTQYF
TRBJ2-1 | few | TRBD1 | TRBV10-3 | TGTGCCATCATCGAGGGTCCCCGGACAGGACACAATGAGCAGTTCTTC | CAIIEGPRTGHNEQFF
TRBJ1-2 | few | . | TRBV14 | TGTGCCAGCAGCCAAGAGGGACCTTATGGCTACACCTTC | CASSQEGPYGYTF
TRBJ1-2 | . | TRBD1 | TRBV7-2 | TGTGCCAGCAGCCCACAGGGGAGTGGGCTCTATGGCTACACCTTC | CASSPQGSGLYGYTF
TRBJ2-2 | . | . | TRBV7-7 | TGTGCCAGCAGCACCATGGAGACCGGGGAGCTGTTTTTT | CASSTMETGELFF
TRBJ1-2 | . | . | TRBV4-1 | TGCGCCAGCAGCCAAGATACGTATAACTATGGCTACACCTTC | CASSQDTYNYGYTF
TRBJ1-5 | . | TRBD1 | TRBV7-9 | TGTGCCAGCAGCACCGACAGGGGCCGGGGCAATCAGCCCCAGCATTTT | CASSTDRGRGNQPQHF
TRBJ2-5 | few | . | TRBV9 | TGTGCCAGCAGCGTGGGGGCACAAGAGACCCAGTACTTC | CASSVGAQETQYF
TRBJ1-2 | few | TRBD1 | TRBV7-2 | TGTGCCAGCAGCTTAGTTACAGGGGACGCCTATGGCTACACCTTC | CASSLVTGDAYGYTF
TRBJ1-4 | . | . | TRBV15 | TGTGCCACCAGCAGAGATCCGGGGGTGAGGACTAATGAAAAACTGTTTTTT | CATSRDPGVRTNEKLFF
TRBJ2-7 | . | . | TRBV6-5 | TGTGCCAGCAGTACCCCTGGGGGATCTTACGAGCAGTACTTC | CASSTPGGSYEQYF
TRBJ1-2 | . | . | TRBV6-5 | TGTGCCAGCAGTTACAGAGGGGAGGGAGGCTATGGCTACACCTTC | CASSYRGEGGYGYTF
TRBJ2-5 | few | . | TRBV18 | TGTGCCAGCGCTATTACCGGGGAGACCCAGTACTTC | CASAITGETQYF
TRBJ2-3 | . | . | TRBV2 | TGTGCCAGCAGGGAGGGGCGGGGCACAGATACGCAGTATTTT | CASREGRGTDTQYF